This T cell receptor beta chain was sequenced for a study of blood T cell repertoires in COVID-19. Study at large: Italy, Spain and the United States were the sources of the convalescent and acute COVID-19 samples. T cells, B-cell-depleted T cells, or PBMCs provided the cDNA or gDNA that served as material.

Authors' methods: From reference gene primer amplification, estimates of nucleated cell counts were derived. Only in-frame clones appear in the TCRdb table, and some are missing; sequencing was by immunoSEQ multiplex PCR. V, J and clone size derive from that table, while D and trimming were established from the DNA sequence. The profile covers 130,000 to 150,000 clones, with about 76% appearing a single time and about 5% taken by the ten largest. Between the trimmed V and J ends, which lost 1 base and 2 bases, there was a span of 15 bases. Germline CDR1 and CDR2: MGHRA and YSYEKL. This CDR3 has 17 residues. This clone was picked up a small number of times.

The source is a woman aged 70-85 years with COVID-19, enrolled during active disease. The gene calls are TRBV4-1 and TRBJ1-5; D perhaps matches TRBD1 (5 bases). Sequencing input: peripheral blood. CDR3 protein: CASSQGQAGYGNQPQHF. CDR3 in DNA: TGCGCCAGCAGCCAAGGTCAGGCAGGGTATGGCAATCAGCCCCAGCATTTT.